Shown below are 20 T cell receptor beta chains from a single sample sequenced in a study of beta chain features in type 1 diabetes. Overall study results and limits: All four CD4+ subsets of Type 1 diabetes patients contained TCRB CDR3s that were moderately but significantly shorter.

Their antigen targets remain unknown. Sequencing targeted expressed TCRB transcripts, as all isolated RNA had been reverse transcribed. Measured with immunoSEQ multiplex PCR; TCRdb has only the in-frame clones, and not every one. The sample records about 230,000 clones, 16% being singletons. Input material: naive CD4+ T cells from blood. Every receptor here comes from a man aged 25-45 years with type 1 diabetes.

The rearrangement joins TRBV5-1 to TRBJ2-3, with D hard to call. CDR3 length: 13 amino acids. The germline V gene has CDR1 SGHRS and CDR2 YFSETQ. Deletions cut 1 base from V and 4 bases from J, with 7 bases between. Here the CDR3 reads CASSLFTADTQYF. As DNA, the CDR3 is TGCGCCAGCAGCTTGTTCACGGCAGATACGCAGTATTTT.

This clone was seen a handful of times. The chain joins TRBV14 to TRBJ2-1, with 7 bases identical to TRBD2. Per germline, CDR1 SGHDN and CDR2 FVKESK. The CDR3 totals 15 residues. The V segment lost 1 base and the J segment 4 bases; nucleotides outside the gene matches: 4. DNA of the CDR3: TGTGCCAGCAGCCAAGGGAAAGCGGGGTACAATGAGCAGTTCTTC. Translated: CASSQGKAGYNEQFF.

This clone was detected only a few times. The rearrangement links TRBV19 to TRBJ2-5; D may be TRBD1 (6 bases). Trimming took off 5 bases at V and 4 bases at J, with 11 bases between the two ends. This CDR3 contains 13 residues. Germline CDR1 reads LNHDA; CDR2 reads SQIVND (reference sequence). The CDR3 DNA is TGTGCCAGTAGTTCCGGACAGATAGAGACCCAGTACTTC. It specifies CASSSGQIETQYF. Complete variable domain (other parts from reference TRBV19 and TRBJ2-5): DGGITQSPKYLFRKEGQNVTLSCEQNLNHDAMYWYRQDPGQGLRLIYYSQIVNDFQKGDIAEGYSVSREKKESFPLTVTSAQKNPTAFYLCASSSGQIETQYFGPGTRLLVL.

This clone appeared a few times. The V call is TRBV5-1, the J call TRBJ2-5; TRBD1 matches 11 bases. This CDR3 is built from 14 residues. Germline lookup yields CDR1 SGHRS and CDR2 YFSETQ. With 4 bases clipped from V and 4 bases from J, the junction kept 3 bases outside the gene matches. This chain's CDR3 is CASSEDRGPETQYF. Written as DNA, the CDR3 is TGCGCCAGCAGCGAGGACAGGGGGCCAGAGACCCAGTACTTC.

This clone showed up just a few times. V gene TRBV13 combines with J gene TRBJ2-7; TRBD1 might be the D (5 bases). The length of the CDR3 is 13 residues. V lost 1 base, J lost 4 bases, and 8 bases lay in between. Germline assignment: CDR1 PRHDT and CDR2 FYEKMQ (reference sequence). CDR3 nucleotide sequence: TGTGCCAGCAGCTTAGAGGGGCTGTACGAGCAGTACTTC. Translating it yields CASSLEGLYEQYF.

This clone was found a few times. The chain is built from TRBV7-9 and TRBJ1-1, with D hard to call. Germline assignment: CDR1 SEHNR and CDR2 FQNEAQ (reference sequence). The CDR3 contains 14 residues. V was trimmed by 5 bases and J by 6 bases, leaving 16 bases between them. The CDR3, as DNA: TGTGCCAGCAGCCTGGCCTCCACTGGCGCTGAAGCTTTCTTT. Translated: CASSLASTGAEAFF.

This clone was recorded a few times. This chain links TRBV5-6 with TRBJ2-5, with 10 positions matching TRBD1. CDR3 length equals 15 residues. Looked up from germline, CDR1 is SGHDT and CDR2 is YYEEEE. With 0 bases clipped from V and 5 bases from J, the junction kept 4 bases outside the gene matches. Here the CDR3 DNA reads TGTGCCAGCAGCTTGGCGACAGGGGGCGGGGAGACCCAGTACTTC. Residues: CASSLATGGGETQYF.

The chain recombines TRBV11-2 with TRBJ2-3; D is unclear. This CDR3 has 13 amino acids. V dropped 4 bases and J dropped 3 bases, with 8 bases sitting between them. The germline V gene encodes CDR1 SGHAT and CDR2 FQNNGV. The CDR3 DNA reads TGTGCCAGCAGCTGGTTGGGGACAGATACGCAGTATTTT. Amino acids: CASSWLGTDTQYF.

The chain recombines TRBV28 with TRBJ2-3, with D possibly matching TRBD2 (5 bases). Trimming shortened V by 6 bases and J by 4 bases, and 11 bases separated the two germline ends. From germline, CDR1 is MDHEN and CDR2 SYDVKM. The CDR3 is 13 residues long. CDR3: CASSAAGPDTQYF. CDR3 DNA: TGTGCCAGCAGCGCTGCGGGTCCAGATACGCAGTATTTT.

This clone was recorded a few times. The chain recombines TRBV29-1 with TRBJ2-6, with 10 bases lining up with TRBD1. V shed 6 bases, J shed 0 bases, and the junction held 5 bases outside the gene matches. Germline V lookup: CDR1 SQVTM, CDR2 ANQGSEA. The CDR3 length is 16 residues. The CDR3 nucleotides read TGCAGCGTGGGGGACAGGGGATCCTCTGGGGCCAACGTCCTGACTTTC. This encodes CSVGDRGSSGANVLTF.

The genes are TRBV10-3 and TRBJ2-1, with D possibly TRBD2 on 5 matching bases. The CDR3 is made up of 17 amino acids. Germline CDR1 and CDR2: ENHRY and SYGVKD. V lost 7 bases, J lost 5 bases, and 24 bases lay in between. CDR3 protein: CAIIPTFRMRADNEQFF. The CDR3 region has the DNA TGTGCCATCATCCCAACATTCCGAATGAGAGCGGACAATGAGCAGTTCTTC.

This clone turned up a few times. The chain joins TRBV20-1 to TRBJ1-2; no firm D call. Trimming removed 0 bases at V and 8 bases at J, with 7 bases between. The CDR3 consists of 11 residues. Germline V lookup: CDR1 DFQATT, CDR2 SNEGSKA (reference sequence). Written as DNA, the CDR3 is TGCAGTGCTAGAGATGATAGGGGCTACACCTTC. It specifies CSARDDRGYTF.

The chain couples TRBV7-2 to TRBJ1-2, with D perhaps matching TRBD1 (5 bases). This CDR3 has 14 amino acids. V dropped 4 bases and J dropped 8 bases, with 17 bases sitting between them. The germline CDR1 and CDR2 sequences are SGHTA and FQGNSA. The DNA for the CDR3 is TGTGCCAGCAGCTCCGTCCGAGGGGTAGGCGGCTACACCTTC. Amino acid sequence: CASSSVRGVGGYTF.

This rearrangement joins TRBV10-3 to TRBJ2-2; TRBD1 matches at 8 bases. V was pared by 10 bases and J by 1 base, with 2 bases of the junction left unmatched. The CDR3 is 13 amino acids. The germline V gene encodes CDR1 ENHRY and CDR2 SYGVKD. Written as DNA, the CDR3 is TGTGCCACCGGGACAGGGAACACCGGGGAGCTGTTTTTT. Translation gives CATGTGNTGELFF.

The chain employs TRBV29-1 and TRBJ1-5, with TRBD1 matching 8 bases. The length of the CDR3 is 15 residues. CDR1 SQVTM and CDR2 ANQGSEA come from the germline V gene. V lost 4 bases to trimming and J lost 0 bases; unmatched junction nucleotides: 5. CDR3 coding DNA: TGCAGCGTTGTGCAACAGGGGGATAGCAATCAGCCCCAGCATTTT. Amino acid sequence: CSVVQQGDSNQPQHF.

This chain connects TRBV7-9 to TRBJ2-1; 8 bases are shared with TRBD1. Germline assignment: CDR1 SEHNR and CDR2 FQNEAQ (reference sequence). Trimming removed 4 bases from V and 0 bases from J; junction bases left unmatched: 8. This CDR3 is built from 17 residues. The CDR3 sequence: CASSSVGQGPSYNEQFF. The CDR3 DNA is TGTGCCAGCAGCTCTGTCGGACAGGGACCCTCCTACAATGAGCAGTTCTTC.

This clone was observed a handful of times. V usage is TRBV4-1 and J usage is TRBJ2-7; D might be TRBD1 (6 bases). Trimming shortened V by 3 bases and J by 0 bases, and 9 bases separated the two germline ends. Looked up from germline, CDR1 is MGHRA and CDR2 is YSYEKL. The CDR3 is 14 residues long. CDR3 amino acids: CASSQGAYSYEQYF. The CDR3 DNA reads as TGCGCCAGCAGCCAGGGGGCCTACTCCTACGAGCAGTACTTC.

The chain joins TRBV4-3 to TRBJ1-4; 7 bases line up with TRBD1. The junction had 5 bases not matched to a gene; V was cut back by 6 bases and J by 4 bases. CDR3 length: 14 residues. Per germline, CDR1 LGHNA and CDR2 YSLEER. The CDR3 sequence is CASSRGQFNEKLFF. The CDR3 DNA follows: TGCGCCAGCAGTAGGGGACAGTTTAATGAAAAACTGTTTTTT.

There are a few counts of this clone. The rearrangement links TRBV9 to TRBJ2-7; tentative D call: TRBD2 (5 bases). V was clipped by 1 base and J by 9 bases, with 17 bases between them. Looked up from germline, CDR1 is SGDLS and CDR2 is YYNGEE. This CDR3 region has 14 residues. This chain's CDR3 is CASSVSMGYEGQYF. The CDR3 coding sequence is TGTGCCAGCAGCGTATCGATGGGATATGAGGGGCAGTACTTC.

The rearrangement links TRBV2 to TRBJ1-5; D ambiguous. The CDR3 is 12 amino acids. Per the germline V gene, CDR1 is SNHLY and CDR2 is FYNNEI. Trimming took 1 base from V and 15 from J, leaving 13 bases between them. The CDR3 bases are TGTGCCAGCAGTGAAGACGGCAACGGGTGGCATTTT. Its translation: CASSEDGNGWHF. The full variable domain, in which reference TRBV2 and TRBJ1-5 provide the parts outside the CDR3, is EPEVTQTPSHQVTQMGQEVILRCVPISNHLYFYWYRQILGQKVEFLVSFYNNEISEKSEIFDDQFSVERPDGSNFTLKIRSTKLEDSAMYFCASSEDGNGWHFGDGTRLSIL.